The TCR beta chain under discussion was sequenced for a study of cytomegalovirus exposure and HLA in healthy donors. Study-wide results and limits: Specific recognition of CMV antigens was confirmed in vitro for a few chains (all CMV-associated). One cluster of highly shared sequence variants probably arose as a sequencing artifact. According to reports, the classifier identified cytomegalovirus status with high specificity and sensitivity.

This PCR relied on a set of 60 Vbeta primers and 13 Jbeta primers. Produced via immunoSEQ multiplex PCR; TCRdb's table is partial and in-frame only. There are about 120,000 clones in the sample; about 69% occur only once, and over 1.5% lies in the top ten. Donors were ostensibly healthy at sampling, although undocumented immune exposures were probable. Comment on this clone: Its antigen is not identified.

Sequencing was performed on PBMCs. The receptor comes from a woman under 30 in good health and CMV-seronegative.

CDR3: CASSRQGALPGSPLHF. As DNA, the CDR3 is TGTGCCAGCAGCCGACAGGGAGCGCTTCCAGGCTCACCCCTCCACTTT. The V gene is TRBV7-9, the J gene TRBJ1-6; 7 bases line up with TRBD1. This CDR3 region has 16 residues. CDR1 is SEHNR, CDR2 FQNEAQ, per germline (reference sequence). V lost 5 bases to trimming and J lost 10 bases; unmatched junction nucleotides: 14.